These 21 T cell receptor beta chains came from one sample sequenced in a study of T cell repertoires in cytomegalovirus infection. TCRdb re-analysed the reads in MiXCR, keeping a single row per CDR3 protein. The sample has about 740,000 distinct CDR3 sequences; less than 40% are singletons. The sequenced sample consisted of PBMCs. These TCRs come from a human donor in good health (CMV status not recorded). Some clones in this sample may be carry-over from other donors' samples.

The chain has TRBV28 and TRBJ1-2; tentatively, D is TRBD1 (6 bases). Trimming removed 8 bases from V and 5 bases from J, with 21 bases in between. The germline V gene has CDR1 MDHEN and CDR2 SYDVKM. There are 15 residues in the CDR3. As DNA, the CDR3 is TGTGCCAGCGACGGAATAAAGACAGGCCCATATGGCTACACCTTC. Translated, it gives CASDGIKTGPYGYTF.

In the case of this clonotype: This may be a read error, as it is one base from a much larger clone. The DNA for the CDR3 is TGTGCCAGCAGCTTAGTGGGGACTACTTATTTCCATGAGCAGTACTTC. It encodes CASSLVGTTYFHEQYF. V and J are TRBV7-9 and TRBJ2-1, with TRBD2 matching over 7 bases. TRBJ2-7 explains the end of the DNA better; the J call may be wrong. The germline V gene has CDR1 SEHNR and CDR2 FQNEAQ (reference sequence). The CDR3 runs 16 residues.

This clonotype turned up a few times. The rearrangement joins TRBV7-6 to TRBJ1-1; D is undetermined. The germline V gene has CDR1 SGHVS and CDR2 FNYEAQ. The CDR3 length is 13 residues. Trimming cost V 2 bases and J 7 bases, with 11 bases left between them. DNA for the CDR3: TGTGCCAGCAGCTTATTACCGCGGGATGAAGCTTTCTTT. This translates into CASSLLPRDEAFF.

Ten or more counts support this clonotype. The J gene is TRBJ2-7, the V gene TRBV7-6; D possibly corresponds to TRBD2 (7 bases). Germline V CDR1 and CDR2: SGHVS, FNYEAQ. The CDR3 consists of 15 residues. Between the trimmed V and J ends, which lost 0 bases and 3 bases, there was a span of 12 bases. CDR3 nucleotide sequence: TGTGCCAGCAGCTTAGCTAGGGGGGGCCTCTACGAGCAGTACTTC. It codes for CASSLARGGLYEQYF.

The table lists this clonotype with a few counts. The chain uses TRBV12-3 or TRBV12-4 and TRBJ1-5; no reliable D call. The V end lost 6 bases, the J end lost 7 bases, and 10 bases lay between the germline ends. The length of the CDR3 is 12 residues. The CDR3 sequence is CASSQSGQPQHF. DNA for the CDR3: TGTGCCAGCAGCCAATCGGGGCAGCCCCAGCATTTT.

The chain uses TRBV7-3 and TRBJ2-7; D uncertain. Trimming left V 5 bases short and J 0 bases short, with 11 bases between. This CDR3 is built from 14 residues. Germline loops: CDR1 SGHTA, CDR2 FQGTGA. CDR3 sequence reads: CASSKMGNSYEQYF. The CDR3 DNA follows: TGTGCCAGCAGCAAAATGGGCAACTCCTACGAGCAGTACTTC. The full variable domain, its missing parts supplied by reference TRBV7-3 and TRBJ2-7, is GAGVSQTPSNKVTEKGKYVELRCDPISGHTALYWYRQSLGQGPEFLIYFQGTGAADDSGLPNDRFFAVRPEGSVSTLKIQRTERGDSAVYLCASSKMGNSYEQYFGPGTRLTVT.

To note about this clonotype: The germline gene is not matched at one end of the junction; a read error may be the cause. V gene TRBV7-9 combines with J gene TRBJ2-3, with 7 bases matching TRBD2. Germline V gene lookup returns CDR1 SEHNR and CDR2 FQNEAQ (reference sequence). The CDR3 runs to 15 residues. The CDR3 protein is CASSHIAGPPDTHYF. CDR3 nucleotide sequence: TGTGCCAGCAGCCATATAGCGGGTCCCCCAGATACGCATTATTTT.

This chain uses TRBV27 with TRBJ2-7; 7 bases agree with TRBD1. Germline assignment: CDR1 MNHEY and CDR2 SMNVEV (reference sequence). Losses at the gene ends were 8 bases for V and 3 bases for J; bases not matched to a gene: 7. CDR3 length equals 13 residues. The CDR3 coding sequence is TGTGCCAGCGCTCCGGGACAGAACTACGAGCAGTACTTC. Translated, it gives CASAPGQNYEQYF.

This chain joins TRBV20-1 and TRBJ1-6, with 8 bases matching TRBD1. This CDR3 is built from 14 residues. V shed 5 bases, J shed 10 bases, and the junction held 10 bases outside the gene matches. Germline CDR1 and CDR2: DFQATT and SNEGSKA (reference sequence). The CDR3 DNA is TGCAGTGCTCGGACAGGGAGTCCGGGATCACCCCTCCACTTT. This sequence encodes CSARTGSPGSPLHF.

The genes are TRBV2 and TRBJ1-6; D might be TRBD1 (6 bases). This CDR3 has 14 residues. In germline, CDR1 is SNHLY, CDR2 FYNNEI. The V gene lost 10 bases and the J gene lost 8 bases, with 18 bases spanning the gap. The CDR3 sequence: CATFHQGRDSPLHF. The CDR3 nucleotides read TGTGCCACCTTCCACCAGGGGAGGGATTCACCCCTCCACTTT.

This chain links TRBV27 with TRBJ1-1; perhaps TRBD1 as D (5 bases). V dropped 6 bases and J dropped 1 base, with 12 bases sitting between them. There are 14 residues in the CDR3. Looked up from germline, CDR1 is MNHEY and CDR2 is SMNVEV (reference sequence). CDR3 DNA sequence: TGTGCCAGCAGACAAGTGGGGCGGAACACTGAAGCTTTCTTT. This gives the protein CASRQVGRNTEAFF.

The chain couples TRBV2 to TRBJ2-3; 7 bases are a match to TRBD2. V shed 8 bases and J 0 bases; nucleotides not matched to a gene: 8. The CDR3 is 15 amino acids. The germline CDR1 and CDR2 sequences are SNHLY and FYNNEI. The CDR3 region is CASGRAEASTDTQYF. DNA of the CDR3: TGTGCCAGCGGGAGGGCGGAGGCGAGCACAGATACGCAGTATTTT.

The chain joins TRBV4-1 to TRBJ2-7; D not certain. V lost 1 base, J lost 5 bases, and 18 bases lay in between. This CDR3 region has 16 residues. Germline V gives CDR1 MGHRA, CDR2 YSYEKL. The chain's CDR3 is CASSQGGSPGRDEQYF. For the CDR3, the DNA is TGCGCCAGCAGCCAAGGTGGAAGCCCGGGTCGGGACGAGCAGTACTTC.

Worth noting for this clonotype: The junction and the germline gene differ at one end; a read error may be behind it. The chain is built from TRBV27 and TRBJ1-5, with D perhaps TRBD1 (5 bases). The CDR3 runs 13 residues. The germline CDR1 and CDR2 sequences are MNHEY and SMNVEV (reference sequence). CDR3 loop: CASSFSRGQPHHF. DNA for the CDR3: TGTGCCAGCAGTTTCTCTAGGGGTCAGCCCCATCATTTT.

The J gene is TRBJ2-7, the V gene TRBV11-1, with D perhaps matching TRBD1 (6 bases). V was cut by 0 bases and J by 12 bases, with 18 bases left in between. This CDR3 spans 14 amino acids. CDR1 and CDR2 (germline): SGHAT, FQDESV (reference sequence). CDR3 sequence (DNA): TGTGCCAGCAGCTTAGCCGGACAGCCCCTCAGTGCGTACTTC. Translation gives CASSLAGQPLSAYF.

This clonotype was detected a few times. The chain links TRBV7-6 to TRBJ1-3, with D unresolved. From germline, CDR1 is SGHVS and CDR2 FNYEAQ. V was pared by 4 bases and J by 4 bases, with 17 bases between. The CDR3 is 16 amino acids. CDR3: CASSSDGNGSGNTIYF. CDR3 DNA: TGTGCCAGCAGCTCGGACGGTAATGGGTCCGGAAACACCATATATTTT.

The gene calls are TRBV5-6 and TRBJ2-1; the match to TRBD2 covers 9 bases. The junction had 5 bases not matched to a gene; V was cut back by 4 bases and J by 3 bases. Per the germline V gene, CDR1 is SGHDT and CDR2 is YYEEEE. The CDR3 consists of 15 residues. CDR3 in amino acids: CASSVSGRSYNEQFF. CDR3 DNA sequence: TGTGCCAGCAGCGTGAGCGGGAGGAGCTACAATGAGCAGTTCTTC.

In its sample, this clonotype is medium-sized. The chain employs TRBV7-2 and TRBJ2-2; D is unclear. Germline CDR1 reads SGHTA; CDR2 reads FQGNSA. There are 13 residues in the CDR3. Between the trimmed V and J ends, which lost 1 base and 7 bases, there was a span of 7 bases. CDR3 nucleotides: TGTGCCAGCAGCTTAGTCATCGGCGGGGAGCTGTTTTTT. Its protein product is CASSLVIGGELFF.

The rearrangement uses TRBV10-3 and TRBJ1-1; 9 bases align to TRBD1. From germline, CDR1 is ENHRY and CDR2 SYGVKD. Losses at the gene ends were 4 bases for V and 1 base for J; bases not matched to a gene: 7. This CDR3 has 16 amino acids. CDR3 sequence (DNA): TGTGCCATCAGTGCCCGGACAGGGGCCTCGAACACTGAAGCTTTCTTT. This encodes CAISARTGASNTEAFF.

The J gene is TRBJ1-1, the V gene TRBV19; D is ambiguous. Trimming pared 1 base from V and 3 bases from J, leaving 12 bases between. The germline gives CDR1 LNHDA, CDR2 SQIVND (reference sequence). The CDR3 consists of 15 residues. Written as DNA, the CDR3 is TGTGCCAGTAGTATAGTTCCGTCTTGGGACACTGAAGCTTTCTTT. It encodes CASSIVPSWDTEAFF. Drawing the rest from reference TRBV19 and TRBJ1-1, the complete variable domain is DGGITQSPKYLFRKEGQNVTLSCEQNLNHDAMYWYRQDPGQGLRLIYYSQIVNDFQKGDIAEGYSVSREKKESFPLTVTSAQKNPTAFYLCASSIVPSWDTEAFFGQGTRLTVV.

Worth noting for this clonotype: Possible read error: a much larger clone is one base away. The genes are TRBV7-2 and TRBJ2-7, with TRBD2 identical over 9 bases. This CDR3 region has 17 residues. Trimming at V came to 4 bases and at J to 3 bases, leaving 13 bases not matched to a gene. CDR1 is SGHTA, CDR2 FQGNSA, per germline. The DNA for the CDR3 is TGTGCCAGCAGCTCGGCTCGACTAGCGGTCTACTTCTACGAGCAGTACTTC. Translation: CASSSARLAVYFYEQYF.